What follows describes a single T cell receptor (beta chain). What it binds is unknown. This sample stems from a study of cytomegalovirus exposure and HLA in healthy donors. Turning to the study itself: The study placed about four fifths of its 350 to 400 genotyped donors in the Caucasian-associated ancestry cluster.

Regarding the study as a whole: It is likely that the observed cluster of highly shared sequence variants was a sequencing artifact.

PCR used 60 Vbeta primers and 13 Jbeta primers. The table came from immunoSEQ multiplex PCR; TCRdb's copy has only in-frame clones and leaves some out. Recorded for this sample: approximately 110,000 clones. The sequence was collected from a man aged 35 to 55 in good health and CMV-seropositive. The specimen sequenced was PBMCs.

DNA of the CDR3: TGTGCCAGCTCATCGACAGGGGTGGGAAATTCACCCCTCCACTTT. Its protein is CASSSTGVGNSPLHF. The rearrangement uses TRBV18 and TRBJ1-6; 8 nucleotides line up with TRBD1. The germline V gene has CDR1 KGHSH and CDR2 LQKENI. The CDR3 is made up of 15 amino acids. Trimming took 5 bases from V and 7 from J; bases not matched to a gene: 7.